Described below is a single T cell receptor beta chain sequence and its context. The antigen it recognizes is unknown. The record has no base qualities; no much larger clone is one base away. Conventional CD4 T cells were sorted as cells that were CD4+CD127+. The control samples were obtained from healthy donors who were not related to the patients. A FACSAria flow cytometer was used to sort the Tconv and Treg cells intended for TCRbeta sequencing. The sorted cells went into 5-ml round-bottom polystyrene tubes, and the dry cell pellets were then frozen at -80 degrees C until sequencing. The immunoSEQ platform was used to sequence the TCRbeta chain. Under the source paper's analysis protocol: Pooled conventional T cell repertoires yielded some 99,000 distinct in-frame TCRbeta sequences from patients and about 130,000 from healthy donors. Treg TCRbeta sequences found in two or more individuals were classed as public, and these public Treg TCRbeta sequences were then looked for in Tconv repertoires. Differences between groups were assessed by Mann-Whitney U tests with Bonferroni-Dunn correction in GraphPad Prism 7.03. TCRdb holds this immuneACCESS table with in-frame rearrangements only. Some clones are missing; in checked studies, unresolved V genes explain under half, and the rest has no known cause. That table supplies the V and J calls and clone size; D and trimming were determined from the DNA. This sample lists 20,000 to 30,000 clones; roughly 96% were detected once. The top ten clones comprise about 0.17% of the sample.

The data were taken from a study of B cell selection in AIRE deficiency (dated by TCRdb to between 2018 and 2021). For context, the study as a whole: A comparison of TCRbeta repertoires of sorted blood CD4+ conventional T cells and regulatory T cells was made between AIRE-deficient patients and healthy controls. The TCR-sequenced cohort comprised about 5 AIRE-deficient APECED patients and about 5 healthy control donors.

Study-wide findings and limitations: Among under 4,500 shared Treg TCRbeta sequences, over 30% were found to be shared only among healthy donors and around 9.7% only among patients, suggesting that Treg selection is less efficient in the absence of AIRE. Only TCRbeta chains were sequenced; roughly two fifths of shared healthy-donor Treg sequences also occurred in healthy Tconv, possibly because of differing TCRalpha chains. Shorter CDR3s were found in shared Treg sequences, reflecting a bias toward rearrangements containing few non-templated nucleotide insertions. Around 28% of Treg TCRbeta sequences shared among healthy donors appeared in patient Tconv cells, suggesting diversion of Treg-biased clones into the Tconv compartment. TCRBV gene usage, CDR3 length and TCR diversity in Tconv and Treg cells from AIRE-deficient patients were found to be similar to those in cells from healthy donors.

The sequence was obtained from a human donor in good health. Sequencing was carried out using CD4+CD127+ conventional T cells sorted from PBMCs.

The DNA reads TGCGCCAGCAGCGGTACTAGCGGGGAAGATACGCAGTATTTT. Protein translation: CASSGTSGEDTQYF. This receptor chain uses TRBV5-1 and TRBJ2-3, with TRBD2 matching 10 junction bases. The CDR3, cysteine through phenylalanine, is 14 amino acids long. Only CDR3 DNA is held: 42 bases, read in frame from base 1. Clipping removes 4 bases from V and 5 bases from J, with 4 as the unmatched junction base count. As encoded in the germline V gene, CDR1 is SGHRS while CDR2 is YFSETQ.